This T cell receptor beta chain was sequenced in a study of monozygotic twins with inflammatory bowel disease. General observations from the study: Relative clonotype sharing with others was diminished in IBD patients versus healthy twins, particularly with disease activity. Similarity of repertoires did not differ between concordant and discordant twins, possibly from limited power.

cDNA was produced in eight separate reactions per sample. From the 5' RACE reads, TCRdb lists one entry per CDR3 protein and no DNA. The sample totals fewer than 150,000 distinct CDR3 sequences. This CDR3 is 14 amino acids long. Looked up from germline, CDR1 is MNHNS and CDR2 is SASEGT. Details on this clonotype: Its target is unknown.

This receptor was obtained from a human donor with ulcerative colitis or Crohn's disease, or a healthy co-twin of an affected twin (not recorded which). Sequences were obtained from blood. This chain uses TRBV6-1 with TRBJ1-5. The CDR3 loop is CASRDGISNQPQHF.